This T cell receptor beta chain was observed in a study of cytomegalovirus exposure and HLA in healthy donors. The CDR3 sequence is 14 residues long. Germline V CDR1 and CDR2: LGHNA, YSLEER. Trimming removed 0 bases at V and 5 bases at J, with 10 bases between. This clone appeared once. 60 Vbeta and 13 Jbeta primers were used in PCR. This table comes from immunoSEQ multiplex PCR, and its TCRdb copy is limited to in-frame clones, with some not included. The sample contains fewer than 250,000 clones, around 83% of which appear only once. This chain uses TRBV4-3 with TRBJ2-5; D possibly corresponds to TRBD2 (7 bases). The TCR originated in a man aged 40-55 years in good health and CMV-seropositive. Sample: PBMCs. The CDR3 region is CASSQEAGAETQYF. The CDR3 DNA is TGCGCCAGCAGCCAAGAGGCGGGGGCGGAGACCCAGTACTTC.